The next 29 T cell receptor beta chains were all read from a single sample in a study of T cell repertoires in cytomegalovirus infection (dated by TCRdb to the late 2010s). Instrument on record: Illumina HiSeq 1500. TCRdb handled the public reads itself, with Q25 trimming in fastp and clone calling in MiXCR, and kept productive beta chains. Rows matching on CDR3 protein sequence are summarized as one entry with the most common DNA and genes. This sample is represented by about 450,000 distinct CDR3 sequences; roughly 31% of them were singletons. Approximately 14% of the sample is held by the ten biggest clonotypes. Material: PBMCs. These receptors came from a human donor in good health (CMV status not recorded). Some clones in this sample may be carry-over from other donors' samples.

This chain uses TRBV4-3 with TRBJ2-3, with no clear D. The length of the CDR3 is 15 residues. The germline V and J ends were trimmed by 4 bases and 6 bases, with 17 bases remaining between them. Germline CDR1 is LGHNA and CDR2 is YSLEER. The CDR3 protein is CASSPSRGPADTQYF. The DNA of the CDR3 is TGCGCCAGCAGCCCCTCTCGAGGTCCGGCGGATACGCAGTATTTT.

As for this clonotype: An end of the junction differs from the germline gene, which may be a read error. This chain joins TRBV2 and TRBJ2-7, with D maybe TRBD1 (6 bases). This CDR3 is built from 13 residues. Germline values: CDR1 SNHLY, CDR2 FYNNEI. In nucleotides, the CDR3 is TGTGCCAGCAGTGAAGCGGGGGCCCCATCGCTGGGGTTC. This encodes CASSEAGAPSLGF.

CDR3 DNA: TGCAGTGCTACACGCATAGCCAAAAACATTCAGTACTTC. Translating gives CSATRIAKNIQYF. This chain joins TRBV20-1 and TRBJ2-4; no definite D call. The germline V gene has CDR1 DFQATT and CDR2 SNEGSKA (reference sequence). The CDR3 is made up of 13 amino acids. Trimming stripped 4 bases from V and 0 bases from J, with 7 bases between.

This clonotype has ten or more counts. The chain links TRBV7-2 to TRBJ2-5, with 7 bases identical to TRBD1. This CDR3 is built from 13 residues. J was trimmed by 7 bases and V by 5 bases; bases with no gene match: 7. The germline gives CDR1 SGHTA, CDR2 FQGNSA. This chain's CDR3 is CASSPGGIGTQYF. The CDR3 nucleotides read TGTGCCAGCAGCCCAGGGGGTATTGGGACCCAGTACTTC.

In its sample, this clonotype was seen once. CDR3 residues: CASSFGIATEAFF. In nucleotides, the CDR3 is TGTGCCAGCAGTTTTGGAATTGCCACTGAAGCTTTCTTT. The chain uses TRBV28 and TRBJ1-1; D gene unclear. CDR1 is MDHEN and CDR2 is SYDVKM in the germline V gene. Deletions cut 3 bases from V and 4 bases from J, with 9 bases between. The CDR3 extends over 13 amino acids.

The rearrangement uses TRBV6-1 and TRBJ2-1; D perhaps matches TRBD2 (5 bases). CDR1 and CDR2 from the germline V gene are MNHNS and SASEGT. Trimming removed 5 bases at V and 4 bases at J, with 9 bases between. This CDR3 is 13 amino acids long. CDR3 nucleotide sequence: TGTGCCAGCAGTTCAGACTATTACAATGAGCAGTTCTTC. Its translation: CASSSDYYNEQFF.

This chain connects TRBV9 to TRBJ1-5, with D unresolved. The CDR3 sequence is 14 residues long. Germline values: CDR1 SGDLS, CDR2 YYNGEE. V dropped 0 bases and J dropped 0 bases, with 4 bases sitting between them. The CDR3 DNA is TGTGCCAGCAGCGTAGATTATAGCAATCAGCCCCAGCATTTT. Translated, it gives CASSVDYSNQPQHF. The variable domain in full, completed from reference TRBV9 and TRBJ1-5, reads DSGVTQTPKHLITATGQRVTLRCSPRSGDLSVYWYQQSLDQGLQFLIQYYNGEERAKGNILERFSAQQFPDLHSELNLSSLELGDSALYFCASSVDYSNQPQHFGDGTRLSIL.

This clonotype was counted only a few times. The chain recombines TRBV12-3 or TRBV12-4 with TRBJ1-4; tentative D call: TRBD1 (6 bases). This CDR3 has 15 amino acids. Trimming took off 5 bases at V and 5 bases at J, with 15 bases between the two ends. The CDR3 DNA is TGTGCCAGCAGTCCCGGGGGCGGGATCAATGAAAAACTGTTTTTT. It encodes CASSPGGGINEKLFF.

In its sample, this clonotype was seen a few times. The chain combines TRBV7-9 with TRBJ2-5; no firm D call. CDR3 length: 14 residues. The germline V and J ends were trimmed by 4 bases and 2 bases, with 11 bases remaining between them. Germline assignment: CDR1 SEHNR and CDR2 FQNEAQ (reference sequence). In nucleotides, the CDR3 is TGTGCCAGCAGCTCCGAGACTCGTCAAGAGACCCAGTACTTC. Its protein product is CASSSETRQETQYF.

The J gene is TRBJ1-4, the V gene TRBV6-2 or TRBV6-3; D is undetermined. From germline, CDR1 is MNHEY and CDR2 SVGEGT. Trimming pared 5 bases from V and 8 bases from J, leaving 9 bases between. CDR3 length: 12 amino acids. CDR3: CASSPSKEKLFF. CDR3 bases: TGTGCCAGCAGTCCCTCAAAGGAAAAACTGTTTTTT.

Comment on this clonotype: A much larger clone lies a single base off, so this may be a read error. V is TRBV6-1 and J is TRBJ2-2; D remains unclear. The germline CDR1 and CDR2 sequences are MNHNS and SASEGT. CDR3 length equals 12 residues. V gave up 6 bases and J gave up 3 bases, with 5 bases separating them. The CDR3 loop reads CASRPYTGELFF. DNA of the CDR3: TGTGCCAGCAGACCTTACACCGGGGAGCTGTTTTTT.

The genes are TRBV6-1 and TRBJ1-1; 8 bases are shared with TRBD1. In germline, CDR1 is MNHNS, CDR2 SASEGT. Trimming at V came to 1 base and at J to 5 bases, leaving 6 bases not matched to a gene. CDR3 length: 15 residues. The CDR3 spells CASSEVPGGRTEAFF. CDR3 bases: TGTGCCAGCAGTGAAGTGCCAGGGGGCAGAACTGAAGCTTTCTTT.

About this clonotype: One end of the junction fails to match germline, which may point to a read error. V is TRBV7-9 and J is TRBJ2-5, with TRBD2 matching 7 bases. Germline V gene lookup returns CDR1 SEHNR and CDR2 FQNEAQ (reference sequence). The CDR3 runs 13 residues. The DNA for the CDR3 is TGTGCCAGAAGACCGGGACTACAAGAGACCAAGTACTTC. This codes for CARRPGLQETKYF.

This sequence joins TRBV7-3 and TRBJ1-3; TRBD1 matches at 9 bases. Germline V gene sequence: CDR1 SGHTA, CDR2 FQGTGA. The CDR3 totals 18 residues. The J segment lost 1 base and the V segment lost 7 bases, leaving 14 bases of the junction unmatched. CDR3 nucleotides: TGTGCCAGCATCCATGGGGGACAGGGAAAAACTTCTGGAAACACCATATATTTT. Translation: CASIHGGQGKTSGNTIYF.

The CDR3 DNA reads as TGTGCCAGCAGCTTTAAGGGGGGCCGTAACTCCTACGAGCAGTACTTC. Its translation: CASSFKGGRNSYEQYF. V and J are TRBV7-6 and TRBJ2-7; perhaps D is TRBD1 or TRBD2 (6 bases each). The V end lost 3 bases, the J end lost 0 bases, and 15 bases lay between the germline ends. Per the germline V gene, CDR1 is SGHVS and CDR2 is FNYEAQ. The CDR3 extends over 16 amino acids.

This sequence joins TRBV12-3 or TRBV12-4 and TRBJ2-7; 9 bases agree with TRBD1. This CDR3 is built from 14 residues. V trimming: 6 bases; J trimming: 7 bases; junction bases outside the gene matches: 10. CDR3 sequence (DNA): TGTGCCAGCAGGGGATCGGACAGGGGTTTTGAGCAGTACTTC. The encoded protein is CASRGSDRGFEQYF.

The CDR3 sequence is CAASFGNQPQHF. CDR3 in DNA: TGTGCCGCCTCGTTTGGGAATCAGCCCCAGCATTTT. V and J are TRBV24-1 and TRBJ1-5; the D is unclear. CDR1 is KGHDR and CDR2 is SFDVKD in the germline V gene. The CDR3 loop spans 12 amino acids. The V gene lost 12 bases and the J gene lost 4 bases, with 12 bases spanning the gap.

Comments on this clonotype: As the CDR3 is not closed by the conserved phenylalanine or tryptophan, this likely results from a read error. The chain couples TRBV4-1 to TRBJ1-2; D ambiguous. The germline CDR1 and CDR2 sequences are MGHRA and YSYEKL. CDR3 length equals 15 residues. Trimming removed 3 bases from V and 4 bases from J, with 15 bases in between. The DNA for the CDR3 is TGCGCCAGCAGCCACGAGAGAGTGCCAGCCTATGGCTACACCGTC. Residues: CASSHERVPAYGYTV.

The table lists this clonotype with many counts. The genes are TRBV12-3 or TRBV12-4 and TRBJ1-2; D is unresolved. V lost 3 bases to trimming and J lost 5 bases, with 10 bases between them. The CDR3 loop spans 13 amino acids. Here the CDR3 reads CASSLGGQYGYTF. The CDR3 DNA sequence: TGTGCCAGCAGTTTGGGCGGGCAATATGGCTACACCTTC.

This clonotype has just a few counts. The J gene is TRBJ2-7, the V gene TRBV10-3, with 12 bases matching TRBD1. The CDR3 consists of 14 residues. Germline CDR1 ENHRY, CDR2 SYGVKD. The ends lost 6 bases at V and 6 bases at J; junction bases unmatched: 6. CDR3 in amino acids: CAISLGQGASEQYF. The CDR3 coding sequence is TGTGCCATCAGCTTGGGACAGGGGGCGTCCGAGCAGTACTTC.

This chain joins TRBV5-1 and TRBJ2-5; D is undetermined. The germline V gene encodes CDR1 SGHRS and CDR2 YFSETQ. Deletions cut 6 bases from V and 1 base from J, with 4 bases between. The CDR3 totals 11 residues. The CDR3 protein is CASKVQETQYF. The CDR3 DNA is TGCGCCAGCAAGGTCCAAGAGACCCAGTACTTC.

This clonotype came up a few times. The rearrangement uses TRBV7-2 and TRBJ1-3; TRBD1 matches at 8 bases. The J segment lost 4 bases and the V segment lost 1 base, leaving 0 bases of the junction unmatched. Germline V CDR1 and CDR2: SGHTA, FQGNSA. The length of the CDR3 is 14 residues. The CDR3 bases are TGTGCCAGCAGCTTAGACAGGGGGGGAAACACCATATATTTT. This encodes CASSLDRGGNTIYF.

This clonotype was seen more than once but under ten times. The rearrangement joins TRBV19 to TRBJ1-1; D not resolved. Trimming took 1 base from V and 2 from J, leaving 8 bases between them. Germline CDR1 reads LNHDA; CDR2 reads SQIVND (reference sequence). The CDR3 consists of 14 residues. The DNA for the CDR3 is TGTGCCAGTAGTATAGCGGCAGGAAACACTGAAGCTTTCTTT. Encoded protein: CASSIAAGNTEAFF.

DNA of the CDR3: TGTGCCAGCAGGGACGGCAGCTCCTACAATGAGCAGTTCTTC. It codes for CASRDGSSYNEQFF. The chain joins TRBV27 to TRBJ2-1; D gene unclear. The CDR3 consists of 14 residues. V lost 6 bases and J 0 bases, leaving 9 bases between the germline ends. Germline lookup yields CDR1 MNHEY and CDR2 SMNVEV (reference sequence).

V gene TRBV12-3 or TRBV12-4 combines with J gene TRBJ1-5; D remains unclear. The CDR3 is 11 amino acids. V lost 6 bases and J lost 5, with 5 bases in between. The CDR3 nucleotides are TGTGCCAGCAGCCCGCATCAGCCCCAGCATTTT. It yields the protein CASSPHQPQHF.

This chain connects TRBV4-2 to TRBJ2-3, with D perhaps matching TRBD1 or TRBD2 (5 bases each). The CDR3 has 15 residues. The germline V gene has CDR1 LGHNA and CDR2 YNFKEQ. The V end lost 3 bases, the J end lost 5 bases, and 15 bases lay between the germline ends. CDR3 residues: CASSQPSGTIDTQYF. The DNA for the CDR3 is TGTGCCAGCAGCCAGCCTTCGGGGACCATAGATACGCAGTATTTT.

This chain links TRBV29-1 with TRBJ2-7, with 13 bases identical to TRBD2. The CDR3 has 15 residues. With 3 bases clipped from V and 7 bases from J, the junction kept 9 bases outside the gene matches. Germline assignment: CDR1 SQVTM and CDR2 ANQGSEA. The CDR3 spells CSVEETSGGLGEQYF. In nucleotides, the CDR3 is TGCAGCGTTGAGGAGACTAGCGGGGGGTTAGGGGAGCAGTACTTC.

This clonotype was recorded many times. This chain links TRBV7-9 with TRBJ1-2; 7 bases line up with TRBD1. The CDR3 is 15 residues long. After removal of 1 base from V and 6 bases from J, the junction contained 8 bases not matched to a gene. Germline V gene sequence: CDR1 SEHNR, CDR2 FQNEAQ (reference sequence). CDR3 coding DNA: TGTGCCAGCAGCTTAGGGGGGTGGACAGGAGATGGCTACACCTTC. Protein sequence: CASSLGGWTGDGYTF.

V usage is TRBV27 and J usage is TRBJ1-5; no reliable D call. With 5 bases removed from V and 1 base from J, the gap between germline ends came to 12 bases. The CDR3 loop spans 15 amino acids. Germline V gene data show CDR1 as MNHEY and CDR2 as SMNVEV (reference sequence). The CDR3 loop reads CASSLRLRSNQPQHF. CDR3 sequence (DNA): TGTGCCAGCAGTCTCCGACTAAGGAGCAATCAGCCCCAGCATTTT.